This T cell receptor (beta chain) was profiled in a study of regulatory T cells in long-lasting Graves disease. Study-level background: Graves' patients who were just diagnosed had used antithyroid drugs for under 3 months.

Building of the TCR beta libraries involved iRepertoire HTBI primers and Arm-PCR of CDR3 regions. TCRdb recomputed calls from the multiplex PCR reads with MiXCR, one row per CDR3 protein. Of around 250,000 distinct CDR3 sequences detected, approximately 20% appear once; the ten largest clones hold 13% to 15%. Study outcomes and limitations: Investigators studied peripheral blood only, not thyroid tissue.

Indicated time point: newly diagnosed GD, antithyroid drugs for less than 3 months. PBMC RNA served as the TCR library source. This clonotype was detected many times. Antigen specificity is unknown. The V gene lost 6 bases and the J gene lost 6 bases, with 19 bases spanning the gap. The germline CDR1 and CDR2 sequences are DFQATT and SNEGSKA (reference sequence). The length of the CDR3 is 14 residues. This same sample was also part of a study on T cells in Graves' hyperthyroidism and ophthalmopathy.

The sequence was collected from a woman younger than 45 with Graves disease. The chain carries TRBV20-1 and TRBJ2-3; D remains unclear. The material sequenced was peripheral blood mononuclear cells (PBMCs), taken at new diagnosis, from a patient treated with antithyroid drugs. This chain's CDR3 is CSAKNRALGDTQYF. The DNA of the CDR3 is TGCAGTGCCAAGAACCGGGCCCTCGGGGATACGCAGTATTTT.